This TCR beta chain stems from a study of monozygotic twins with cystic fibrosis. Method: immunoSEQ multiplex PCR; TCRdb's copy keeps in-frame clones and lacks some. The sample holds around 30,000 clones, around four fifths seen once. Germline CDR1 reads GTSNPN; CDR2 reads SVGIG (reference sequence). The CDR3 covers 11 residues. The V and J ends lost 3 bases and 5 bases respectively, with 6 bases between them. Input material: blood. The TCR sequence derives from a girl aged 2-10 years with cystic fibrosis. V and J are TRBV30 and TRBJ2-3; D uncertain. CDR3 amino acids: CAWSRIDTQYF. The CDR3 DNA reads as TGTGCCTGGAGCCGAATAGATACGCAGTATTTT.